Each of the 27 T cell receptor beta chains below was sequenced from the same sample in a study of long-term antiretroviral therapy in people with HIV. They ran version v3.0 of the immunoSEQ assay at survey level. Using immunoSEQ multiplex PCR, the repertoire was profiled, and TCRdb retains in-frame clones only, with some absent. The sample records about 28,000 clones, about 90% being singletons. This specimen consisted of unsorted PBMCs, obtained 2 years after starting antiretroviral therapy. The receptor source for this set is a man aged 50 to 59 with HIV.

In the case of this clone: One junction end disagrees with the germline gene, perhaps due to a read error. The gene calls are TRBV7-7 and TRBJ2-5; unclear D gene. The CDR3 sequence is 13 residues long. Per germline, CDR1 SSHAT and CDR2 FNYEAQ (reference sequence). CDR3 loop: CASSLLGQETQYF. The CDR3 DNA follows: TGTGCTAGCAGCTTACTGGGGCAAGAGACCCAGTACTTC. Based on the CDR3 plus reference TRBV7-7 and TRBJ2-5, the full variable domain is GAGVSQSPRYKVTKRGQDVTLRCDPISSHATLYWYQQALGQGPEFLTYFNYEAQPDKSGLPSDRFSAERPEGSISTLTIQRTEQRDSAMYRCASSLLGQETQYFGPGTRLLVL.

The chain uses TRBV2 and TRBJ2-3, with TRBD2 identical over 16 bases. The length of the CDR3 is 17 residues. From germline, CDR1 is SNHLY and CDR2 FYNNEI. V lost 6 bases and J lost 1; bases outside the gene matches: 4. Here the CDR3 reads CASRGLAGGRGTDTQYF. The DNA for the CDR3 is TGTGCCAGCAGGGGACTAGCGGGGGGGCGGGGCACAGATACGCAGTATTTT. The full variable domain, completed using reference TRBV2 and TRBJ2-3, is EPEVTQTPSHQVTQMGQEVILRCVPISNHLYFYWYRQILGQKVEFLVSFYNNEISEKSEIFDDQFSVERPDGSNFTLKIRSTKLEDSAMYFCASRGLAGGRGTDTQYFGPGTRLTVL.

The rearrangement uses TRBV28 and TRBJ2-5, with no clear D. V was trimmed by 6 bases and J by 4 bases, leaving 6 bases between them. Germline V gene lookup returns CDR1 MDHEN and CDR2 SYDVKM. The CDR3 spans 11 residues. The CDR3 DNA reads as TGTGCCAGCAGCCGGCGAGAGACCCAGTACTTC. The encoded protein is CASSRRETQYF.

The J gene is TRBJ2-7, the V gene TRBV5-4; 8 bases agree with TRBD1. The CDR3 covers 14 residues. Germline V CDR1 and CDR2: SGHNT, YYREEE (reference sequence). J lost 2 bases, V lost 5 bases, and 6 bases had no gene match. CDR3 protein: CASRRTGSAYEQYF. CDR3 nucleotides: TGTGCCAGCAGACGGACAGGGTCGGCCTACGAGCAGTACTTC.

The rearrangement links TRBV6-5 to TRBJ2-2; a possible D gene is TRBD1 (5 bases). The CDR3 runs 14 residues. Germline V lookup: CDR1 MNHEY, CDR2 SVGAGI. Trimming removed 2 bases from V and 6 bases from J, with 10 bases in between. The CDR3 region has the DNA TGTGCCAGCAGTTACGCAGGGTCGCCCGGGGAGCTGTTTTTT. Its protein is CASSYAGSPGELFF.

This chain links TRBV25-1 with TRBJ1-2; tentative D call: TRBD1 (5 bases). The length of the CDR3 is 13 residues. The germline V and J ends were trimmed by 1 base and 6 bases, with 9 bases remaining between them. Germline values: CDR1 MGHDK, CDR2 SYGVNS. The CDR3 bases are TGTGCCAGCAGTGAATCTGGGGCGGATGGCTACACCTTC. Translated: CASSESGADGYTF.

The V gene is TRBV5-5, the J gene TRBJ1-1; D may be TRBD1 (5 bases). The CDR3 totals 13 residues. Germline values: CDR1 SGHKS, CDR2 YYEKEE (reference sequence). Trimming took 1 base from V and 5 from J, leaving 9 bases between them. The CDR3 loop is CASSLRGTTEAFF. CDR3 coding DNA: TGTGCCAGCAGCTTGCGAGGGACGACTGAAGCTTTCTTT.

This chain joins TRBV19 and TRBJ1-4; D not certain. V dropped 5 bases and J dropped 7 bases, with 14 bases sitting between them. Per the germline V gene, CDR1 is LNHDA and CDR2 is SQIVND (reference sequence). The CDR3 totals 14 residues. As DNA, the CDR3 is TGTGCCAGTAGTTTCGGGAGGACGGGTGAAAAACTGTTTTTT. It encodes CASSFGRTGEKLFF.

The chain has TRBV19 and TRBJ1-4; possible D gene TRBD1, 6 bases. This CDR3 is built from 15 residues. Trimming left V 4 bases short and J 5 bases short, with 14 bases between. CDR1 and CDR2 (germline): LNHDA, SQIVND (reference sequence). CDR3 DNA: TGTGCCAGTAGTACCCCCGGGGGCACGAATGAAAAACTGTTTTTT. Its translation is CASSTPGGTNEKLFF.

This chain connects TRBV6-5 to TRBJ2-3; D is uncertain. Trimming left V 2 bases short and J 4 bases short, with 10 bases between. Germline assignment: CDR1 MNHEY and CDR2 SVGAGI. The CDR3 totals 14 residues. The CDR3 DNA is TGTGCCAGCAGTTACGAAGGCTCCGCAGATACGCAGTATTTT. Translated: CASSYEGSADTQYF.

CDR3 DNA sequence: TGTGCCAGCAGCTATGCGGACGGATCCTACGAGCAGTACTTC. This sequence encodes CASSYADGSYEQYF. This chain joins TRBV5-8 and TRBJ2-7; unclear D gene. V lost 3 bases to trimming and J lost 1 base, with 11 bases between them. The CDR3 sequence is 14 residues long. Germline V gene sequence: CDR1 SGHTS, CDR2 YDEGEE.

The V gene is TRBV7-9, the J gene TRBJ2-1, with D possibly being TRBD2 (7 bases). Germline assignment: CDR1 SEHNR and CDR2 FQNEAQ (reference sequence). This CDR3 region has 11 residues. The V end was cut by 5 bases, the J end by 15 bases, with 14 bases between. The CDR3 spells CASSQGGAVFF. The CDR3, as DNA: TGTGCCAGCAGCCAAGGGGGGGCGGTGTTCTTC.

CDR3 amino acids: CASSTQQGSEPLHF. The CDR3 DNA is TGTGCCAGTAGTACACAACAGGGATCAGAACCCCTCCACTTT. The chain carries TRBV19 and TRBJ1-6, with D possibly matching TRBD1 (6 bases). V lost 4 bases, J lost 12 bases, and 16 bases lay in between. In germline, CDR1 is LNHDA, CDR2 SQIVND (reference sequence). CDR3 length: 14 amino acids.

This sequence joins TRBV12-5 and TRBJ2-2; D unclear. V was pared by 1 base and J by 4 bases, with 4 bases between. Germline-derived CDR1 and CDR2 are LGHNT and FRNRAP. The CDR3 consists of 13 residues. The CDR3 loop is CASGLGLTGELFF. CDR3 sequence (DNA): TGTGCTAGTGGTTTGGGACTCACCGGGGAGCTGTTTTTT.

The chain has TRBV7-6 and TRBJ1-1, with D tentatively TRBD1 (6 bases). The CDR3 extends over 15 amino acids. From germline, CDR1 is SGHVS and CDR2 FNYEAQ. The V end lost 2 bases, the J end lost 1 base, and 11 bases lay between the germline ends. CDR3 sequence reads: CASSLSAGANTEAFF. DNA for the CDR3: TGTGCCAGCAGCTTATCGGCAGGGGCGAACACTGAAGCTTTCTTT.

The chain carries TRBV11-3 and TRBJ1-1, with 7 bases matching TRBD1. The junction had 4 bases not matched to a gene; V was cut back by 4 bases and J by 5 bases. The CDR3 extends over 13 amino acids. The germline CDR1 and CDR2 sequences are SGHNT and YENEEA. In DNA form, the CDR3 reads TGTGCCAGCAGCTCCAGACAGGGAACTGAAGCTTTCTTT. Protein: CASSSRQGTEAFF.

The rearrangement links TRBV4-1 to TRBJ2-3; the match to TRBD2 covers 14 bases. The V segment lost 6 bases and the J segment 5 bases; nucleotides outside the gene matches: 13. The CDR3 spans 18 residues. Germline loops: CDR1 MGHRA, CDR2 YSYEKL. The DNA for the CDR3 is TGCGCCAGCAGACGACTAGCGGGGGGGCCTGGGGGAAAAGATACGCAGTATTTT. Encoded protein: CASRRLAGGPGGKDTQYF.

This clone was recorded a few times. This sequence joins TRBV19 and TRBJ2-2, with D hard to call. The ends were cut back, 5 bases at V and 2 bases at J, with 9 bases in the middle. The germline V gene has CDR1 LNHDA and CDR2 SQIVND (reference sequence). The CDR3 is made up of 14 amino acids. The CDR3 loop is CASSVQVNTGELFF. The DNA of the CDR3 is TGTGCCAGTAGTGTACAAGTTAACACCGGGGAGCTGTTTTTT.

This clone is a singleton in its sample. The chain joins TRBV5-6 to TRBJ2-2; D is ambiguous. The CDR3 has 16 residues. In germline, CDR1 is SGHDT, CDR2 YYEEEE. With 1 base removed from V and 0 bases from J, the gap between germline ends came to 10 bases. The CDR3 nucleotides are TGTGCCAGCAGCTTGTTAACGACACCGAACACCGGGGAGCTGTTTTTT. This codes for CASSLLTTPNTGELFF.

This clone showed up just a few times. CDR3 protein: CASSQELSGRAWEQYF. The CDR3 nucleotides read TGCGCCAGCAGCCAAGAATTAAGCGGGAGGGCCTGGGAGCAGTACTTC. The chain uses TRBV4-3 and TRBJ2-7; 10 positions match TRBD2. Trimming removed 0 bases from V and 7 bases from J; junction bases left unmatched: 9. Germline V CDR1 and CDR2: LGHNA, YSLEER. The CDR3 extends over 16 amino acids.

The CDR3 DNA sequence: TGTGCCAGCAGTTACTCGACCAGGGCCGGAGAAGGCTACACCTTC. It yields the protein CASSYSTRAGEGYTF. This rearrangement joins TRBV6-5 to TRBJ1-2; a weak D match, TRBD1 (5 bases). Between the trimmed V and J ends, which lost 0 bases and 8 bases, there was a span of 16 bases. The CDR3 spans 15 residues. CDR1 is MNHEY, CDR2 SVGAGI, per germline.

This clone was counted once. V gene TRBV7-9 combines with J gene TRBJ2-6; D remains unclear. Germline V CDR1 and CDR2: SEHNR, FQNEAQ (reference sequence). CDR3 length: 17 residues. Trimming removed 6 bases at V and 6 bases at J, with 21 bases between. CDR3 DNA: TGTGCCAGCAGGCGAGTTCCCTCGGTTTTTGAGGCCAACGTCCTGACTTTC. It is translated as CASRRVPSVFEANVLTF.

The J gene is TRBJ2-2, the V gene TRBV4-3, with 9 bases identical to TRBD2. Looked up from germline, CDR1 is LGHNA and CDR2 is YSLEER. The CDR3 is 17 residues long. V lost 8 bases and J lost 4; bases outside the gene matches: 14. The CDR3 sequence: CASGELTGTSLTGELFF. In DNA form, the CDR3 reads TGCGCCAGCGGGGAACTGACCGGGACTAGCCTCACCGGGGAGCTGTTTTTT.

This rearrangement joins TRBV9 to TRBJ2-2; the D gene could be TRBD1 or TRBD2 (6 bases each). V shed 0 bases and J shed 6 bases, with 15 bases lying between them. The germline CDR1 and CDR2 sequences are SGDLS and YYNGEE. The CDR3 extends over 16 amino acids. DNA of the CDR3: TGTGCCAGCAGCGTAGGCGGAGGGGGGTCCTCCGGGGAGCTGTTTTTT. Translated: CASSVGGGGSSGELFF. Based on the CDR3 plus reference TRBV9 and TRBJ2-2, the full variable domain is DSGVTQTPKHLITATGQRVTLRCSPRSGDLSVYWYQQSLDQGLQFLIQYYNGEERAKGNILERFSAQQFPDLHSELNLSSLELGDSALYFCASSVGGGGSSGELFFGEGSRLTVL.

This chain connects TRBV7-8 to TRBJ2-1; D may be TRBD2 (6 bases). The germline V gene has CDR1 SGHVS and CDR2 FQNEAQ. V lost 4 bases and J 2 bases, leaving 12 bases between the germline ends. This CDR3 is built from 15 residues. CDR3 DNA: TGTGCCAGCAGCTCCAGGATAGCGGCCTACAATGAGCAGTTCTTC. Encoded protein: CASSSRIAAYNEQFF.

This clone appeared once. The J gene is TRBJ2-7, the V gene TRBV28; possibly TRBD2 for D (5 bases). CDR1 is MDHEN and CDR2 is SYDVKM in the germline V gene. V was pared by 3 bases and J by 1 base, with 7 bases between. CDR3 size: 13 residues. CDR3 sequence: CASSLPGSYEQYF. The CDR3 coding sequence is TGTGCCAGCAGTTTGCCGGGGTCCTACGAGCAGTACTTC.

The chain combines TRBV6-5 with TRBJ2-7; D remains unclear. The CDR3 totals 15 residues. V lost 0 bases and J 6 bases, leaving 15 bases between the germline ends. Looked up from germline, CDR1 is MNHEY and CDR2 is SVGAGI. CDR3 DNA: TGTGCCAGCAGTTACTCGTCGAGGTCGGCTTCCGAGCAGTACTTC. Translating it yields CASSYSSRSASEQYF.